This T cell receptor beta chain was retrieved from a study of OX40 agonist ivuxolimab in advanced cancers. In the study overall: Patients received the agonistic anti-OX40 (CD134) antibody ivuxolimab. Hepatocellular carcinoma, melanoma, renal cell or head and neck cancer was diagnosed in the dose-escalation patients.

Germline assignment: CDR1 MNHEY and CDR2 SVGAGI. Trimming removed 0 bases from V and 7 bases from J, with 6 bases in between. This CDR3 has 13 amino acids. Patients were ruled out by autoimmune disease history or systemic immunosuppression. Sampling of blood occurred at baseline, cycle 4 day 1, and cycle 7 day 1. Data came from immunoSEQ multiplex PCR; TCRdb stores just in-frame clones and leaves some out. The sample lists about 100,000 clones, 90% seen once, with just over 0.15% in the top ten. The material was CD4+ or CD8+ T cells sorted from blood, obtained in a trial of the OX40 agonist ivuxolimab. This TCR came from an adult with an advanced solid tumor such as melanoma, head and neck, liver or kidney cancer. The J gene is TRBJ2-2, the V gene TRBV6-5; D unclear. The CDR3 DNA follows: TGTGCCAGCAGTTACTCCCCAGGCGGGGAGCTGTTTTTT. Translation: CASSYSPGGELFF.